These 16 T cell receptor beta chains were sequenced from one sample in a study of cytomegalovirus exposure and HLA in healthy donors listed by TCRdb under 2017. Libraries were constructed by the immunoSEQ multiplex PCR assay. A mixture of 60 forward primers for TCR Vbeta segments and 13 reverse primers for TCR Jbeta segments was used in the multiplex PCR. Drawn from immuneACCESS, this table holds only the in-frame rearrangements with V and J called that TCRdb kept. Clones are partly lost; checked studies trace under half to an unresolved V gene and leave the rest unexplained. For this sample the table gives some 190,000 clones, of which around four fifths were detected only once. The ten largest clones represent approximately 1.4% of the sample. Sequencing was done on a sample of PBMCs. These TCRs come from a man between 18 and 35 years old in good health and CMV-seronegative.

The chain joins TRBV4-2 to TRBJ1-2; D is unresolved. The germline gives CDR1 LGHNA, CDR2 YNFKEQ. The V gene lost 3 bases and the J gene lost 4 bases, with 12 bases spanning the gap. The CDR3 length is 14 residues. The CDR3 protein is CASSQSNSGYGYTF. CDR3 bases: TGTGCCAGCAGCCAGTCTAACAGCGGCTATGGCTACACCTTC.

This chain uses TRBV5-1 with TRBJ2-3, with 11 bases that match TRBD2. This CDR3 has 15 amino acids. J was trimmed by 1 base and V by 4 bases; bases with no gene match: 2. CDR1 and CDR2 from the germline V gene are SGHRS and YFSETQ. The CDR3 DNA is TGCGCCAGCAGCCGACTAGCGGGGCGCACAGATACGCAGTATTTT. Protein product: CASSRLAGRTDTQYF. The whole variable domain, remainder taken from reference TRBV5-1 and TRBJ2-3, is KAGVTQTPRYLIKTRGQQVTLSCSPISGHRSVSWYQQTPGQGLQFLFEYFSETQRNKGNFPGRFSGRQFSNSRSEMNVSTLELGDSALYLCASSRLAGRTDTQYFGPGTRLTVL.

This chain links TRBV6-4 with TRBJ2-5; D is perhaps TRBD1 (6 bases). This CDR3 comprises 13 residues. V lost 6 bases to trimming and J lost 5 bases, with 13 bases between them. Per germline, CDR1 MRHNA and CDR2 SNTAGT. CDR3 residues: CASSGQRGETQYF. The CDR3 DNA sequence: TGTGCCAGCAGCGGGCAGAGGGGGGAGACCCAGTACTTC.

The chain joins TRBV27 to TRBJ1-6, with D unresolved. Germline loops: CDR1 MNHEY, CDR2 SMNVEV (reference sequence). The CDR3 is 14 residues long. V was trimmed by 5 bases and J by 10 bases, leaving 15 bases between them. The CDR3 bases are TGTGCCAGCAGTCCGTACACCTTGAACTCACCCCTCCACTTT. The encoded protein is CASSPYTLNSPLHF.

This chain joins TRBV7-6 and TRBJ2-7; the match to TRBD2 covers 7 bases. This CDR3 is built from 14 residues. V shed 5 bases, J shed 2 bases, and the junction held 6 bases outside the gene matches. CDR1 and CDR2 from the germline V gene are SGHVS and FNYEAQ. This CDR3 is CASSPTGLAYEQYF. In DNA form, the CDR3 reads TGTGCCAGCAGCCCCACCGGACTAGCCTACGAGCAGTACTTC.

This rearrangement joins TRBV19 to TRBJ2-7; D gene unclear. This CDR3 region has 13 residues. The ends were cut back, 5 bases at V and 1 base at J, with 9 bases in the middle. Germline V lookup: CDR1 LNHDA, CDR2 SQIVND (reference sequence). CDR3 sequence: CASSPKSSYEQYF. The DNA for the CDR3 is TGTGCCAGTAGTCCTAAGAGTTCCTACGAGCAGTACTTC.

This chain connects TRBV29-1 to TRBJ2-5; tentative D call: TRBD1 (5 bases). The germline CDR1 and CDR2 sequences are SQVTM and ANQGSEA. The CDR3 spans 14 residues. The V gene lost 8 bases and the J gene lost 5 bases, with 21 bases spanning the gap. Here the CDR3 reads CSPPEVRAGETQYF. In nucleotides, the CDR3 is TGCAGCCCCCCCGAGGTCAGGGCAGGGGAGACCCAGTACTTC.

The rearrangement uses TRBV7-9 and TRBJ2-3, with TRBD2 as a possible D gene (7 bases). The CDR3 covers 16 residues. The germline gives CDR1 SEHNR, CDR2 FQNEAQ (reference sequence). The V end lost 1 base, the J end lost 1 base, and 12 bases lay between the germline ends. The CDR3: CASSLGGGGGTDTQYF. CDR3 bases: TGTGCCAGCAGCTTAGGCGGGGGCGGGGGCACAGATACGCAGTATTTT.

The chain carries TRBV5-1 and TRBJ1-2; the D gene is possibly TRBD1 (5 bases). V gave up 2 bases and J gave up 1 base, with 6 bases separating them. This CDR3 is built from 13 residues. Germline assignment: CDR1 SGHRS and CDR2 YFSETQ. The CDR3 here is CASSFDSNYGYTF. The CDR3 DNA sequence: TGCGCCAGCAGCTTCGACAGTAACTATGGCTACACCTTC. The full variable domain, completed using reference TRBV5-1 and TRBJ1-2, is KAGVTQTPRYLIKTRGQQVTLSCSPISGHRSVSWYQQTPGQGLQFLFEYFSETQRNKGNFPGRFSGRQFSNSRSEMNVSTLELGDSALYLCASSFDSNYGYTFGSGTRLTVV.

This clone was detected once. This chain's CDR3 is CASSTSGGVDEQFF. The CDR3 DNA reads TGCGCCAGCAGTACTAGCGGGGGGGTGGATGAGCAGTTCTTC. V gene TRBV4-3 combines with J gene TRBJ2-1; TRBD2 agrees at 13 bases. CDR1 and CDR2 from the germline V gene are LGHNA and YSLEER. V lost 6 bases and J lost 8; bases outside the gene matches: 4. This CDR3 has 14 amino acids.

The rearrangement joins TRBV19 to TRBJ1-2; a possible D gene is TRBD1 (6 bases). CDR1 is LNHDA, CDR2 SQIVND, per germline (reference sequence). This CDR3 contains 17 residues. The ends were cut back, 3 bases at V and 0 bases at J, with 17 bases in the middle. CDR3 nucleotides: TGTGCCAGTAGTATCTGGGACATAACCTCTCCTAACTATGGCTACACCTTC. Protein product: CASSIWDITSPNYGYTF.

The chain joins TRBV29-1 to TRBJ2-1, with D possibly TRBD2 on 6 matching bases. V was shortened by 7 bases and J by 8 bases, with 12 bases between the two germline ends. This CDR3 has 11 amino acids. The germline V gene encodes CDR1 SQVTM and CDR2 ANQGSEA. The CDR3 reads CSAREWDEQFF. The CDR3 nucleotides are TGCAGCGCTCGGGAGTGGGATGAGCAGTTCTTC.

J is TRBJ2-7 and V is TRBV2; 9 bases map to TRBD1. Per germline, CDR1 SNHLY and CDR2 FYNNEI. The CDR3 loop spans 13 amino acids. J gave up 6 bases and V 9 bases, and 9 bases lay outside the gene matches. CDR3 DNA: TGTGCCAGTGTATGGACAGGGGAACGCGAGCAGTACTTC. It is translated as CASVWTGEREQYF. Looking up the rest from reference TRBV2 and TRBJ2-7 gives the full variable domain: EPEVTQTPSHQVTQMGQEVILRCVPISNHLYFYWYRQILGQKVEFLVSFYNNEISEKSEIFDDQFSVERPDGSNFTLKIRSTKLEDSAMYFCASVWTGEREQYFGPGTRLTVT.

As DNA, the CDR3 is TGTGCCAGCAGCTTAGAGGGAGACGGAAACATTCAGTACTTC. Translation gives CASSLEGDGNIQYF. The gene calls are TRBV7-8 and TRBJ2-4, with D possibly matching TRBD2 (5 bases). Trimming cost V 1 base and J 6 bases, with 10 bases left between them. Germline V gene lookup returns CDR1 SGHVS and CDR2 FQNEAQ. This CDR3 is built from 14 residues.

The rearrangement joins TRBV10-3 to TRBJ2-7, with 7 nucleotides matching TRBD1. The trim removed 3 bases at V and 2 bases at J, leaving 7 bases unmatched. The CDR3 consists of 15 residues. The germline CDR1 and CDR2 sequences are ENHRY and SYGVKD. This CDR3 is CAISDGDRAPYEQYF. CDR3 in DNA: TGTGCCATCAGTGATGGAGACAGGGCGCCCTACGAGCAGTACTTC.

The chain carries TRBV5-6 and TRBJ2-1; TRBD2 matches at 9 bases. Unmatched junction bases numbered 12, after V lost 5 bases and J lost 9 bases. This CDR3 has 15 amino acids. The germline V gene encodes CDR1 SGHDT and CDR2 YYEEEE. CDR3 nucleotide sequence: TGTGCCAGCAGTCTAGACGCGGGGGGGCAACGTGAGCAGTTCTTC. Translation gives CASSLDAGGQREQFF. The complete variable domain, with remaining parts taken from reference TRBV5-6 and TRBJ2-1, reads DAGVTQSPTHLIKTRGQQVTLRCSPKSGHDTVSWYQQALGQGPQFIFQYYEEEERQRGNFPDRFSGHQFPNYSSELNVNALLLGDSALYLCASSLDAGGQREQFFGPGTRLTVL.